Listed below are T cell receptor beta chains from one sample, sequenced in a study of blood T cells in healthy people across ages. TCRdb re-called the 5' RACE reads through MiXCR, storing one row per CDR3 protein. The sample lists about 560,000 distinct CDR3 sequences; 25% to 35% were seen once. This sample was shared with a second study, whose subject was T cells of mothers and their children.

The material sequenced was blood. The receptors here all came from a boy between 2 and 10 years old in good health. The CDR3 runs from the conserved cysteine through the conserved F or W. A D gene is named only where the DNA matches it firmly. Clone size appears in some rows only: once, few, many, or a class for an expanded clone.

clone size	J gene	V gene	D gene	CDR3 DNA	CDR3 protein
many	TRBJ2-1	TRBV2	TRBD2	TGTGCCAGCAGTGGGGAACTAGCGGGGGCCTTCAATGAGCAGTTCTTC	CASSGELAGAFNEQFF
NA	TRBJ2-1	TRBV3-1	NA	TGTGCCAGCAGCCGCGGCGGGACAACCTACAATGAGCAGTTCTTC	CASSRGGTTYNEQFF
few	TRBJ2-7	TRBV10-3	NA	TGTGCCATCCAGCTAGAGATCTCCTACGAGCAGTACTTC	CAIQLEISYEQYF
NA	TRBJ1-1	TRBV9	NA	TGTGCCAGCAGCCCCTGGGAGGGTATCTATACTGAAGCTTTCTTT	CASSPWEGIYTEAFF
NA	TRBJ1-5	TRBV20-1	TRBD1	TGCAGTGCTAGAGAGAGAGAGCTTCGGACAGGAGACAATCAGCCCCAGCATTTT	CSARERELRTGDNQPQHF
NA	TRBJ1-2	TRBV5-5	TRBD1	TGTGCCAGCAGCCCTACAGACAGGGCCTATAACTATGGCTACACCTTC	CASSPTDRAYNYGYTF
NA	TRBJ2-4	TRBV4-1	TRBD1	TGCGCCAGCAGCCAAGGCGACAGGGAGGCCAAAAACATTCAGTACTTC	CASSQGDREAKNIQYF
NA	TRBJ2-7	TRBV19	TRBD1	TGTGCCAGTAGTATAGATCTGGGGACAGCCTACGAGCAGTACTTC	CASSIDLGTAYEQYF
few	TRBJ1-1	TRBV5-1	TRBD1	TGCGCCAGCAGCCTGGCCCGGACAGGGAGTGAAGCTTTCTTT	CASSLARTGSEAFF
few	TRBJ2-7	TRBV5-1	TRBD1	TGCGCCAGCAGCTGGAACCAGGGACAGCCCTACGAGCAGTACTTC	CASSWNQGQPYEQYF
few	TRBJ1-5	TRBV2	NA	TGTGCCAACCAGGAGATCAATCAGCCCCAGCATTTT	CANQEINQPQHF
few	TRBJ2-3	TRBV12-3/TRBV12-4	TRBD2	TGTGCCAGCAGTCCAGAGCGGGGATATACGCAGTATTTT	CASSPERGYTQYF